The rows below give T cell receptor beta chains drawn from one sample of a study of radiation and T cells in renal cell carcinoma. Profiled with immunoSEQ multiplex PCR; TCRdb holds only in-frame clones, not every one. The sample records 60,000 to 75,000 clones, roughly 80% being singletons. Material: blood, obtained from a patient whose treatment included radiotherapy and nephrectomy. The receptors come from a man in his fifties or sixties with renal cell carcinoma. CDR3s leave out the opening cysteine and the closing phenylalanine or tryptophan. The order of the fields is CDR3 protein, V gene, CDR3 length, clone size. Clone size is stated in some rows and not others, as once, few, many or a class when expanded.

cdr3_aa: ASSFSGGTGELF
v_call: TRBV5-6
cdr3_length: 12
clone_size: -

cdr3_aa: ASSTSNSNAEAF
v_call: TRBV7-2
cdr3_length: 12
clone_size: -

cdr3_aa: ASSEVEGGPSPATNEKLF
v_call: TRBV6-1
cdr3_length: 18
clone_size: -

cdr3_aa: ASSLGGPEAF
v_call: TRBV11-2
cdr3_length: 10
clone_size: -

cdr3_aa: SVDRGKKTQY
v_call: TRBV29-1
cdr3_length: 10
clone_size: once

cdr3_aa: ASSPGTSRGETQY
v_call: TRBV6-1
cdr3_length: 13
clone_size: -

cdr3_aa: ASSARQGITGTEAF
v_call: TRBV6-6
cdr3_length: 14
clone_size: -

cdr3_aa: ASSLAGVDTEAF
v_call: TRBV5-1
cdr3_length: 12
clone_size: -

cdr3_aa: ASSLKGVANVLT
v_call: TRBV13
cdr3_length: 12
clone_size: -

cdr3_aa: ASSDSSGSTGELF
v_call: TRBV6-4
cdr3_length: 13
clone_size: -

cdr3_aa: ASTRQGTEAF
v_call: TRBV2
cdr3_length: 10
clone_size: -

cdr3_aa: AGKGESGNTIY
v_call: TRBV6-1
cdr3_length: 11
clone_size: -

cdr3_aa: ASSLEDRGAF
v_call: TRBV7-9
cdr3_length: 10
clone_size: -

cdr3_aa: ASRKHRELF
v_call: TRBV25-1
cdr3_length: 9
clone_size: -

cdr3_aa: ASSPPGQGETQY
v_call: TRBV18
cdr3_length: 12
clone_size: few

cdr3_aa: ASRGMEGTSSYNSPLH
v_call: TRBV2
cdr3_length: 16
clone_size: once

cdr3_aa: ASSLDRWDIQY
v_call: TRBV7-2
cdr3_length: 11
clone_size: -

cdr3_aa: ATSKAGGQGVGDYGYT
v_call: TRBV15
cdr3_length: 16
clone_size: once

cdr3_aa: ASRSLTYEQY
v_call: TRBV7-9
cdr3_length: 10
clone_size: many

cdr3_aa: ASSPPPLAKNIQY
v_call: TRBV18
cdr3_length: 13
clone_size: -

cdr3_aa: ASSGYESNYGYT
v_call: TRBV7-8
cdr3_length: 12
clone_size: -

cdr3_aa: AGSRGLNTEAF
v_call: TRBV10-2
cdr3_length: 11
clone_size: -

cdr3_aa: AWSALSIGNQPQH
v_call: TRBV30
cdr3_length: 13
clone_size: -

cdr3_aa: ASSEEGIYEQY
v_call: TRBV25-1
cdr3_length: 11
clone_size: -

cdr3_aa: ASSTTTGVGEKLF
v_call: TRBV19
cdr3_length: 13
clone_size: -

cdr3_aa: ASSEGQGAGYT
v_call: TRBV6-5
cdr3_length: 11
clone_size: -

cdr3_aa: ASSIVVGTEAF
v_call: TRBV19
cdr3_length: 11
clone_size: -

cdr3_aa: ASSEPEGQAYGQY
v_call: TRBV25-1
cdr3_length: 13
clone_size: -

cdr3_aa: SARGGPAF
v_call: TRBV20-1
cdr3_length: 8
clone_size: -

cdr3_aa: ASSSDRDRVNSPLH
v_call: TRBV7-9
cdr3_length: 14
clone_size: few